This TCR beta chain is from a study of cytomegalovirus exposure and HLA in healthy donors. General study points: Association with HLA alleles at 0.05 false discovery rate was found for about 17,000 TCR beta sequences in a later analysis.

This CDR3 comprises 15 residues. The germline CDR1 and CDR2 sequences are MGHDK and SYGVNS. Trimming cost V 3 bases and J 5 bases, with 16 bases left between them. Primers included in the PCR were 60 Vbeta and 13 Jbeta primers. Assay used: immunoSEQ multiplex PCR; TCRdb lists only in-frame clones, some missing. The sample is made up of roughly 120,000 clones, and the top ten hold approximately 6.8% of it. About this clone: Its antigen is as yet unknown.

The TCR comes from a man in his forties or fifties in good health and CMV-seropositive. V is TRBV25-1 and J is TRBJ2-5; TRBD1 is a possible D gene (5 bases). The material sequenced was PBMCs. CDR3 coding DNA: TGTGCCAGCAGTGACGGAACAGGCACCGCGGAGACCCAGTACTTC. Its protein is CASSDGTGTAETQYF.